The source of this T cell receptor (beta chain) is a study of T cells after yellow fever vaccination. Study results and caveats: Researchers noted that a small share of clonotypes showed up in both CD4 and CD8 compartments. Abundant contaminating clonotypes from the bulk population could appear in FACS-sorted repertoires.

TCRdb fed the 5' RACE reads into MiXCR, producing one record per CDR3 protein. The table shows under 70,000 distinct CDR3 sequences, with about 6.6% occurring only once. V was clipped by 8 bases and J by 4 bases; unmatched bases: 7. The germline gives CDR1 SGHAT, CDR2 FQNNGV. The CDR3 has 15 amino acids. This clonotype is medium-sized (0.01 to 0.1%). The antigen remains undetermined. The input for sequencing was CD8+ T cells sorted from PBMCs, taken on the day of the first yellow fever vaccination. This chain connects TRBV11-2 to TRBJ2-2; 10 nucleotides agree with TRBD2. The origin of this receptor is a man aged 18 to 29 who received the YFV17D yellow fever vaccine. The CDR3 DNA follows: TGTGCCAGCTGGGGGGGACTAGCGCTCACCGGGGAGCTGTTTTTT. It codes for CASWGGLALTGELFF.